This entry describes one TCR beta chain. The data belong to a study of T cells expressing NK-cell markers. Study-level information: Seven of the eight sequenced donors were classified as HCMV-seropositive, and one was classified as seronegative.

TCRdb reprocessed the 5' RACE reads, with one entry per CDR3 protein and no DNA. This listing includes 350,000 to 450,000 distinct CDR3 sequences. The CDR3 length is 16 residues. From germline, CDR1 is KGHDR and CDR2 SFDVKD. Specimen: blood T cells: a sorted CD56 or NKG2C T cell subset, CD4+ or CD8+ T cells, or bulk PBMC T cells (not recorded which). The genes are TRBV24-1 and TRBJ2-5; TCRdb names TRBD1, which stays unverified in the absence of DNA. The receptor comes from a man aged 18-70 years in good health. This chain's CDR3 is CATSDRSRTGGETQYF.